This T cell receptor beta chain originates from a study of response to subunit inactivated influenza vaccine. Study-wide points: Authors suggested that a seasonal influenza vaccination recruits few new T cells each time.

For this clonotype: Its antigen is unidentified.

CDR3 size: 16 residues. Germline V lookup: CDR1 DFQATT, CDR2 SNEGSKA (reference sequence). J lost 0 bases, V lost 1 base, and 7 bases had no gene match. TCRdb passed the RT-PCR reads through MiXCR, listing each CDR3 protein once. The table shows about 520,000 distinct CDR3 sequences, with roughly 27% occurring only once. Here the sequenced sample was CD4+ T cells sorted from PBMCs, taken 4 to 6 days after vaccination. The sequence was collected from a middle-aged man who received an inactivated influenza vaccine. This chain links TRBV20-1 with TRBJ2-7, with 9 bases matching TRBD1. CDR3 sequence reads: CSARGGGQGNSYEQYF. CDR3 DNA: TGCAGTGCTAGAGGGGGGGGACAGGGCAACTCCTACGAGCAGTACTTC.